The subject of this entry is one TCR beta chain. Its antigen is currently unknown. The sample is drawn from a study of OX40 agonist ivuxolimab in advanced cancers. Study-level findings and limits: Clones of CD4+ and CD8+ blood T cells grew by week 6 at doses of 0.1 to 3.0 mg/kg. No antigen was identified for the clonally expanded peripheral T cells. CD8+ T cells showed, on average, more clonal expansion than CD4+ cells.

The CDR3 sequence is 14 residues long. J lost 4 bases, V lost 5 bases, and 5 bases had no gene match. Germline CDR1 reads SGHTA; CDR2 reads FQGNSA. The assay was immunoSEQ multiplex PCR, and TCRdb's table has in-frame clones only and misses some. In the table there are approximately 98,000 clones, approximately 80% of which are singletons. The V gene is TRBV7-2, the J gene TRBJ2-3; 8 bases map to TRBD2. This TCR was sampled from an adult with an advanced solid tumor such as melanoma, head and neck, liver or kidney cancer. The sample here was CD4+ or CD8+ T cells sorted from blood, taken in a trial of the OX40 agonist ivuxolimab. The CDR3 DNA reads as TGTGCCAGCAGCCGGGGGGGGGCGGCAGATACGCAGTATTTT. This encodes CASSRGGAADTQYF.